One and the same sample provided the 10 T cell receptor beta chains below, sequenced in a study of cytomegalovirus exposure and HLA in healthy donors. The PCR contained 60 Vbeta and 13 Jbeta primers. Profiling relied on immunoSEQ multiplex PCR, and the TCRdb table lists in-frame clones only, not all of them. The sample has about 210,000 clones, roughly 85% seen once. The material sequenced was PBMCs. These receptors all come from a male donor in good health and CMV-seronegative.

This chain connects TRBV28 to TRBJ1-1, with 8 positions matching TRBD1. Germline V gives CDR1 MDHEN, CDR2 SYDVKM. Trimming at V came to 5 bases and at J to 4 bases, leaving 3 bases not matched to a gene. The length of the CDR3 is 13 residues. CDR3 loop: CASSTGGGTEAFF. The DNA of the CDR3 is TGTGCCAGCAGTACAGGGGGGGGCACTGAAGCTTTCTTT. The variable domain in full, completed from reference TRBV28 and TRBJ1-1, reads DVKVTQSSRYLVKRTGEKVFLECVQDMDHENMFWYRQDPGLGLRLIYFSYDVKMKEKGDIPEGYSVSREKKERFSLILESASTNQTSMYLCASSTGGGTEAFFGQGTRLTVV.

In DNA form, the CDR3 reads TGCGCCAGCAGCTTGGGGGACAGCAACTACGAGCAGTACTTC. It codes for CASSLGDSNYEQYF. This sequence joins TRBV5-1 and TRBJ2-7, with 7 bases lining up with TRBD1. With V trimmed by 0 bases and J by 3 bases, 3 bases remained unmatched. Germline CDR1 SGHRS, CDR2 YFSETQ. This CDR3 comprises 14 residues. Full variable domain (missing parts from reference TRBV5-1 and TRBJ2-7): KAGVTQTPRYLIKTRGQQVTLSCSPISGHRSVSWYQQTPGQGLQFLFEYFSETQRNKGNFPGRFSGRQFSNSRSEMNVSTLELGDSALYLCASSLGDSNYEQYFGPGTRLTVT.

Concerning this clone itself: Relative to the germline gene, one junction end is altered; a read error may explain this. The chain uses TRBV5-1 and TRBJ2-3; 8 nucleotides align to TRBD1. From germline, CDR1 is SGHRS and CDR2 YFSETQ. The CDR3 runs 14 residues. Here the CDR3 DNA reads TGCGCCATCAGCCCGGACAGGGCCACAGATACGCAGTATTTT. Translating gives CAISPDRATDTQYF.

The DNA of the CDR3 is TGTGCCAGCAGCTTGGAATGGGCCTCTGGAAACACCATATATTTT. Its protein product is CASSLEWASGNTIYF. J is TRBJ1-3 and V is TRBV5-5; D is ambiguous. The V and J ends lost 0 bases and 0 bases respectively, with 7 bases between them. CDR1 SGHKS and CDR2 YYEKEE come from the germline V gene (reference sequence). The CDR3 covers 15 residues.

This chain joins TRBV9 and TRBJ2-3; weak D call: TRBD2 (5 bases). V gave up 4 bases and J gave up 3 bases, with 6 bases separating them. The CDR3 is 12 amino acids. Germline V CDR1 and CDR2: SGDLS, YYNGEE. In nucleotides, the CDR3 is TGTGCCAGCAGCCAGCGGACAGATACGCAGTATTTT. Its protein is CASSQRTDTQYF.

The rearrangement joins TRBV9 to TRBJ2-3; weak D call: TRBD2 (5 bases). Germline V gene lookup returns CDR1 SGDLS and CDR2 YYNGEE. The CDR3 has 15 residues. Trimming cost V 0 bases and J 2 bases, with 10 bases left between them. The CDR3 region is CASSVGDYFTDTQYF. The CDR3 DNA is TGTGCCAGCAGCGTAGGTGACTACTTCACAGATACGCAGTATTTT.

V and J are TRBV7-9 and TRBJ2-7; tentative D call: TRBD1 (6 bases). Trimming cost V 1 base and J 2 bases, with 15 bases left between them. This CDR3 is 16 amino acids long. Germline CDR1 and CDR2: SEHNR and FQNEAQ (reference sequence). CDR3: CASSLEVQGLTYEQYF. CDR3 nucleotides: TGTGCCAGCAGCTTAGAGGTGCAGGGGCTGACCTACGAGCAGTACTTC.

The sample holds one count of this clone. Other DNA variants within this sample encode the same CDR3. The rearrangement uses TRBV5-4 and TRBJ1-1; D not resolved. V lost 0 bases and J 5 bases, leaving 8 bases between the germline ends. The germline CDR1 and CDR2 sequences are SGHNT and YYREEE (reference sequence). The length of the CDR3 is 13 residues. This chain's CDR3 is CASSLGANTEAFF. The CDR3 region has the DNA TGTGCCAGCAGCTTGGGGGCCAATACTGAAGCTTTCTTT.

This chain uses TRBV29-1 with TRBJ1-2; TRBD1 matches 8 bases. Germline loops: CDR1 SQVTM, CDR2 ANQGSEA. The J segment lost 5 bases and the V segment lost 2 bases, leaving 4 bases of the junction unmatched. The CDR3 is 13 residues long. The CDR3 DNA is TGCAGCGTTGAACCAGGGGGCAGTTATGGCTACACCTTC. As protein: CSVEPGGSYGYTF.

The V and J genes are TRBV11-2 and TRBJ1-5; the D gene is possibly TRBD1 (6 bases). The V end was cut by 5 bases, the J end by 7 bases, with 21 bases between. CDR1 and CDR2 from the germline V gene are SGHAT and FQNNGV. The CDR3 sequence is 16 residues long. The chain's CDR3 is CASSPEGHRDRQPQHF. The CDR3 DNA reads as TGTGCCAGCAGCCCAGAGGGACACCGTGATAGGCAGCCCCAGCATTTT.